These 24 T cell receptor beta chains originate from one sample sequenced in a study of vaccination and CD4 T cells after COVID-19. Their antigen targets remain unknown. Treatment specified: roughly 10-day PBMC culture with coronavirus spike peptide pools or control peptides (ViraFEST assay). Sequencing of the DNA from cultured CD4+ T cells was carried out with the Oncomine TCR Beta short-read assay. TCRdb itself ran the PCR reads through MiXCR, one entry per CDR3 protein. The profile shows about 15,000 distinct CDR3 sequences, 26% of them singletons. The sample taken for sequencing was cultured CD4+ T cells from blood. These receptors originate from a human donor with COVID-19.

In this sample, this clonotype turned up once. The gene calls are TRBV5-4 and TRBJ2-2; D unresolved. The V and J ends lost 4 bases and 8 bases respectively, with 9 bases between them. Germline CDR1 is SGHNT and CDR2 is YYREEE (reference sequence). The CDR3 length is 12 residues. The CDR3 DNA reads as TGTGCCAGCAGCCCCCTTAATGGGGAGCTGTTTTTT. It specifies CASSPLNGELFF.

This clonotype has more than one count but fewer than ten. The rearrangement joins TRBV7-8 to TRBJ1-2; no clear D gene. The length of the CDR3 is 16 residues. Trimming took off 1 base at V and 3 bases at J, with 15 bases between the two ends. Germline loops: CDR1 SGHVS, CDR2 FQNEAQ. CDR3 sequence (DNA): TGTGCCAGCAGCTTAGGGCGGGGAAAGAAGGACTATGGCTACACCTTC. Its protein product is CASSLGRGKKDYGYTF.

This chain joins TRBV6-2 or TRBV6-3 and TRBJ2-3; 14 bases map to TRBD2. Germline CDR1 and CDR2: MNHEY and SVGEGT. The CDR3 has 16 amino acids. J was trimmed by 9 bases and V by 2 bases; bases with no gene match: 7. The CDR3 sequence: CASSYRTSGGLETQYF. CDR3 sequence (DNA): TGTGCCAGCAGTTACCGGACTAGCGGGGGGCTGGAGACGCAGTATTTT.

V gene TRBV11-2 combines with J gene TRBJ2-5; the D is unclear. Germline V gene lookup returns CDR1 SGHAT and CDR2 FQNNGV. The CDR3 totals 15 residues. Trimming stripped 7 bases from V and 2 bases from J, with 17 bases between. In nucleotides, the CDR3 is TGTGCCAGCACCTCTCTTCGGCCAGCTCAAGAGACCCAGTACTTC. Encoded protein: CASTSLRPAQETQYF. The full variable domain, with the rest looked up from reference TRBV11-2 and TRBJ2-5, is EAGVAQSPRYKIIEKRQSVAFWCNPISGHATLYWYQQILGQGPKLLIQFQNNGVVDDSQLPKDRFSAERLKGVDSTLKIQPAKLEDSAVYLCASTSLRPAQETQYFGPGTRLLVL.

The CDR3 sequence: CASSPRADSYNEQFF. The CDR3 DNA sequence: TGTGCCAGCAGTCCACGGGCTGACTCGTACAATGAGCAGTTCTTC. The J gene is TRBJ2-1, the V gene TRBV7-2, with D uncertain. V was cut by 6 bases and J by 4 bases, with 16 bases left in between. This CDR3 is 15 amino acids long. Germline CDR1 SGHTA, CDR2 FQGNSA.

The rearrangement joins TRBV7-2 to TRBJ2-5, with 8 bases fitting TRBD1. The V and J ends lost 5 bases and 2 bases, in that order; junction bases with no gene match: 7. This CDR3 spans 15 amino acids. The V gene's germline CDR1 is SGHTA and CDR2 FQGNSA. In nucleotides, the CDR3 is TGTGCCAGCAGCCCCCGGACAGGGCCGCAAGAGACCCAGTACTTC. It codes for CASSPRTGPQETQYF.

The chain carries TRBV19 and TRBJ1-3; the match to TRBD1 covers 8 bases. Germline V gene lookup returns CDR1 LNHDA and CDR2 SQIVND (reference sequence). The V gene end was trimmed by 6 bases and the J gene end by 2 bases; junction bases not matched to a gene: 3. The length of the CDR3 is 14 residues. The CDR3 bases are TGTGCCAGTAGCACACAGGGGGCTGGAAACACCATATATTTT. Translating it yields CASSTQGAGNTIYF.

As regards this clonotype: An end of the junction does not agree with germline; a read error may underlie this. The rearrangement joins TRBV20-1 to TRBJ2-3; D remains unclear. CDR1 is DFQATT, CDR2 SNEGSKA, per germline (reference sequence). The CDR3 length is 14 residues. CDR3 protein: CSARGKSKRDTQYF. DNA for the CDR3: TGCAGTGCCAGAGGAAAATCTAAGAGAGATACGCAGTATTTT.

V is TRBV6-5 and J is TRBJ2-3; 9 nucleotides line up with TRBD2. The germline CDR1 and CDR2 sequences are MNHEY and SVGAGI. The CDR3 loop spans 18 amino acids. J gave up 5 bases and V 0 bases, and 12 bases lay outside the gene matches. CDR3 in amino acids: CASSYSTRLLAGKDTQYF. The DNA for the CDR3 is TGTGCCAGCAGTTACTCGACGCGGCTTCTAGCGGGGAAAGATACGCAGTATTTT.

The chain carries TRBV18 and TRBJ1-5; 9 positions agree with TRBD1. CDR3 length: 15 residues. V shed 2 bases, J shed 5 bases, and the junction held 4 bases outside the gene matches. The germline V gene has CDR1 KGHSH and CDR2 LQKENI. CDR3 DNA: TGTGCCAGCTCACCAAGGACAGGGGCTGATCAGCCCCAGCATTTT. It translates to CASSPRTGADQPQHF. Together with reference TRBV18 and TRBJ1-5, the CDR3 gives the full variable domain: NAGVMQNPRHLVRRRGQEARLRCSPMKGHSHVYWYRQLPEEGLKFMVYLQKENIIDESGMPKERFSAEFPKEGPSILRIQQVVRGDSAAYFCASSPRTGADQPQHFGDGTRLSIL.

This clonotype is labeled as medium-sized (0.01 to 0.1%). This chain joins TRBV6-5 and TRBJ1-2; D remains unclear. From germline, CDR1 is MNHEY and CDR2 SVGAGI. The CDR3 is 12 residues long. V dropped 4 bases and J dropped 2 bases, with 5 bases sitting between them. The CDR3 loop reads CASSSRNYGYTF. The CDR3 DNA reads TGTGCCAGCAGTTCTCGGAACTATGGCTACACCTTC.

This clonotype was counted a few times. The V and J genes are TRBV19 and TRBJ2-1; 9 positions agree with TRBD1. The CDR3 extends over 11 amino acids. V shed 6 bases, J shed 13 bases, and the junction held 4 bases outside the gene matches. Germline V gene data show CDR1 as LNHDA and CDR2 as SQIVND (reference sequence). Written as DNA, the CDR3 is TGTGCCAGTAGAACGGGACAGGGCCAGTTCTTC. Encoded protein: CASRTGQGQFF.

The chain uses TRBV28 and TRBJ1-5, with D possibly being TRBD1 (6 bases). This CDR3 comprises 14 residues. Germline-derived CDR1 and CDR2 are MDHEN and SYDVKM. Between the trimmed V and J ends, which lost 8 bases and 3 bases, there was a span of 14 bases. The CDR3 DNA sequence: TGTGCCAGCGTGGACAGCGGGGTCAATCAGCCCCAGCATTTT. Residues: CASVDSGVNQPQHF.

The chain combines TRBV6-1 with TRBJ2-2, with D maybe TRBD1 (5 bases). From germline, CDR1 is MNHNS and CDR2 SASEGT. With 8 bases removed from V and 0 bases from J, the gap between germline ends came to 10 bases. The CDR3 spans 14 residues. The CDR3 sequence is CASPDSSNTGELFF. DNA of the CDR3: TGTGCCAGCCCCGACAGCTCGAACACCGGGGAGCTGTTTTTT.

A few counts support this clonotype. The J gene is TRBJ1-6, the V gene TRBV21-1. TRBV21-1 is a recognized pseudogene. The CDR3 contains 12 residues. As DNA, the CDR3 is TGTGCCAGCAGCAAAAAGATTCCACCCCTCCACTTT. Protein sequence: CASSKKIPPLHF.

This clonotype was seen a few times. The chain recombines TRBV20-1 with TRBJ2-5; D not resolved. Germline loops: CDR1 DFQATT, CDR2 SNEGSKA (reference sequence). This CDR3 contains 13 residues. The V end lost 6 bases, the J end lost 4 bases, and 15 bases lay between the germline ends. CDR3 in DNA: TGCAGTGCACCCACTTCGCCGGGAGAGACCCAGTACTTC. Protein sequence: CSAPTSPGETQYF.

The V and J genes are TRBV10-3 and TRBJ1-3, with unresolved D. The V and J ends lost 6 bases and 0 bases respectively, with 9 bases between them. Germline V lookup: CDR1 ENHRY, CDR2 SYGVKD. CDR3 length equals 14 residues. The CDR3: CAIRTAGSGNTIYF. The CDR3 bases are TGTGCCATCAGAACCGCTGGCTCTGGAAACACCATATATTTT.

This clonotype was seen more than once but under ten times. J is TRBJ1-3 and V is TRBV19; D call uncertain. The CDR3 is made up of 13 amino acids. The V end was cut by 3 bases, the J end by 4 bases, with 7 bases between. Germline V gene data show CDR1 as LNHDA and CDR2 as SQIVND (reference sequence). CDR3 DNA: TGTGCCAGTAGTATTGGGAACGGAAACACCATATATTTT. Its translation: CASSIGNGNTIYF. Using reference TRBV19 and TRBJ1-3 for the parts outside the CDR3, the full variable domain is DGGITQSPKYLFRKEGQNVTLSCEQNLNHDAMYWYRQDPGQGLRLIYYSQIVNDFQKGDIAEGYSVSREKKESFPLTVTSAQKNPTAFYLCASSIGNGNTIYFGEGSWLTVV.

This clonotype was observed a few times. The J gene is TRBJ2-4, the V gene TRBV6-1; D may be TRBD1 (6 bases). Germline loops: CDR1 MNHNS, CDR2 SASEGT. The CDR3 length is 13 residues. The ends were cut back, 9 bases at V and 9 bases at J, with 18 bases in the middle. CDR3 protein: CASFTNRDSIQYF. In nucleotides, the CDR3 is TGTGCCAGTTTCACAAACAGGGATTCCATTCAGTACTTC.

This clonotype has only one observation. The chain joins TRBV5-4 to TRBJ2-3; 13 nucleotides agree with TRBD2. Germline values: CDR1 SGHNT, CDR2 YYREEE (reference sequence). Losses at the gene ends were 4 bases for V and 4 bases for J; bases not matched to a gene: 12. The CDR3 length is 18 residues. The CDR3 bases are TGTGCCAGCAGCCACGGCCAACTAGCGGGGGGGGTAGCAGATACGCAGTATTTT. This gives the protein CASSHGQLAGGVADTQYF.

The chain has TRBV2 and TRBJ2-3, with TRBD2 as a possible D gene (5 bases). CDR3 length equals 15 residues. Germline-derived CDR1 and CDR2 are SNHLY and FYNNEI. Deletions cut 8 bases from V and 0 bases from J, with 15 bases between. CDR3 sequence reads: CASGRARSSTDTQYF. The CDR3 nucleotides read TGTGCCAGCGGGCGGGCGAGATCTAGCACAGATACGCAGTATTTT.

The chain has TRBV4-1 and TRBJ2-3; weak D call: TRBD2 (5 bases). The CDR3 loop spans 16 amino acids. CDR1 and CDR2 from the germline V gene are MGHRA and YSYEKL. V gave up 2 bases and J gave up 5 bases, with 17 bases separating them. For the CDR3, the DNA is TGCGCCAGCAGCCAAATGGAGCGGTTCGGGGAAGATACGCAGTATTTT. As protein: CASSQMERFGEDTQYF.

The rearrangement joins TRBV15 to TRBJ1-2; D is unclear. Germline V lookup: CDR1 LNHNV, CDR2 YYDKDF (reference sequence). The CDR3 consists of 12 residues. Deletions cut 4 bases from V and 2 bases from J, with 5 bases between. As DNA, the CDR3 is TGTGCCACCAGCACGGACAACTATGGCTACACCTTC. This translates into CATSTDNYGYTF.

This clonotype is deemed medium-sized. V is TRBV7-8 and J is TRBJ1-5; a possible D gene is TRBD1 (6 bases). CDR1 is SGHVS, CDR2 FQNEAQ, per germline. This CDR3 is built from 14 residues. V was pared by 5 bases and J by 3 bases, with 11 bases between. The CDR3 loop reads CASSGQSFNQPQHF. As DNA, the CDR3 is TGTGCCAGCAGCGGACAGTCCTTCAATCAGCCCCAGCATTTT.